Listed here are 10 T cell receptor beta chains from one sample, sequenced in a study of identical twins. TCRdb reprocessed the 5' RACE reads with MiXCR, giving one entry per CDR3 protein. The table records 550,000 to 700,000 distinct CDR3 sequences, less than 25% of them present only once. Another study also made use of these data, one on T cells expressing NK-cell markers.

Input material: PBMCs. The receptors come from a woman aged 18-29 years in good health.

This rearrangement joins TRBV4-1 to TRBJ2-1; the D gene could be TRBD1 or TRBD2 (6 bases each). Per germline, CDR1 MGHRA and CDR2 YSYEKL. V was pared by 0 bases and J by 8 bases, with 17 bases between. This CDR3 spans 16 amino acids. The CDR3 DNA is TGCGCCAGCAGCCAAGACCCGGGGGCGGGTGTGTATGAGCAGTTCTTC. This sequence encodes CASSQDPGAGVYEQFF.

This rearrangement joins TRBV7-6 to TRBJ1-5; D not resolved. The length of the CDR3 is 16 residues. V gave up 3 bases and J gave up 0 bases, with 12 bases separating them. Germline assignment: CDR1 SGHVS and CDR2 FNYEAQ. The CDR3 DNA sequence: TGTGCCAGCAGCTTGGAGACTGGAAATAGCAATCAGCCCCAGCATTTT. Translating gives CASSLETGNSNQPQHF.

This clonotype was detected many times. V usage is TRBV2 and J usage is TRBJ2-4; 8 bases map to TRBD2. The CDR3 is made up of 14 amino acids. V lost 10 bases to trimming and J lost 9 bases; unmatched junction nucleotides: 14. Germline V CDR1 and CDR2: SNHLY, FYNNEI. The CDR3 nucleotides are TGTGCCACTTCATCCCGGGAGGGGGTGAGCATTCAGTACTTC. Protein sequence: CATSSREGVSIQYF. Looking up the rest from reference TRBV2 and TRBJ2-4 gives the full variable domain: EPEVTQTPSHQVTQMGQEVILRCVPISNHLYFYWYRQILGQKVEFLVSFYNNEISEKSEIFDDQFSVERPDGSNFTLKIRSTKLEDSAMYFCATSSREGVSIQYFGAGTRLSVL.

The J gene is TRBJ2-1, the V gene TRBV7-9; 13 bases agree with TRBD2. Trimming removed 6 bases from V and 5 bases from J; junction bases left unmatched: 4. Per the germline V gene, CDR1 is SEHNR and CDR2 is FQNEAQ (reference sequence). CDR3 length: 15 residues. In nucleotides, the CDR3 is TGTGCCAGCAGGTGGACTAGCGGGAGCGACAATGAGCAGTTCTTC. Translated: CASRWTSGSDNEQFF.

The sample holds a few counts of this clonotype. This chain links TRBV20-1 with TRBJ2-7, with TRBD1 matching 8 bases. Germline V gene data show CDR1 as DFQATT and CDR2 as SNEGSKA (reference sequence). The CDR3 length is 13 residues. The junction had 4 bases not matched to a gene; V was cut back by 0 bases and J by 6 bases. The DNA of the CDR3 is TGCAGTGCTAGAGATCGCAGGGGGCTCGAGCAGTACTTC. Translation gives CSARDRRGLEQYF.

This clonotype was seen more than once but under ten times. The chain links TRBV5-6 to TRBJ2-1; D is possibly TRBD2 (5 bases). CDR1 SGHDT and CDR2 YYEEEE come from the germline V gene. Trimming removed 2 bases from V and 8 bases from J, with 14 bases in between. CDR3 length: 14 amino acids. The CDR3 is CASSFPGLDYEQFF. CDR3 DNA: TGTGCCAGCAGCTTCCCAGGATTGGACTATGAGCAGTTCTTC.

The chain has TRBV6-5 and TRBJ1-6, with D possibly being TRBD1 (5 bases). V was pared by 2 bases and J by 10 bases, with 15 bases between. Germline V CDR1 and CDR2: MNHEY, SVGAGI. This CDR3 has 15 amino acids. CDR3 region: CASSYRDGGGSPLHF. In DNA form, the CDR3 reads TGTGCCAGCAGTTACCGGGACGGAGGAGGATCACCCCTCCACTTT.

This sequence joins TRBV5-5 and TRBJ2-3; D possibly corresponds to TRBD2 (6 bases). Trimming took off 4 bases at V and 2 bases at J, with 11 bases between the two ends. The CDR3 contains 14 residues. The V gene's germline CDR1 is SGHKS and CDR2 YYEKEE (reference sequence). In DNA form, the CDR3 reads TGTGCCAGCAGCCTGACGGGGGTCACAGATACGCAGTATTTT. Translation: CASSLTGVTDTQYF.

A few counts support this clonotype. V is TRBV30 and J is TRBJ2-3, with no clear D. Trimming removed 1 base at V and 0 bases at J, with 5 bases between. The CDR3 loop spans 13 amino acids. Germline CDR1 and CDR2: GTSNPN and SVGIG (reference sequence). DNA for the CDR3: TGTGCCTGGAGTGCACTGAGCACAGATACGCAGTATTTT. Protein sequence: CAWSALSTDTQYF.

At least ten counts were recorded for this clonotype. The rearrangement uses TRBV10-3 and TRBJ2-7; D is uncertain. Per germline, CDR1 ENHRY and CDR2 SYGVKD. The CDR3 length is 13 residues. Between the trimmed V and J ends, which lost 3 bases and 4 bases, there was a span of 10 bases. In DNA form, the CDR3 reads TGTGCCATCAGTGATGGTCAGTCTTACGAGCAGTACTTC. It specifies CAISDGQSYEQYF.